One sample yielded the 16 T cell receptor beta chains listed below, sequenced in a study of CD8 T cells in Susac syndrome (dated by TCRdb to the late 2010s). The receptor library was made with the immunoSEQ multiplex PCR assay. RNA was extracted with the RNeasy kit and about 0.5 to 1 ug was reverse transcribed using random hexamers. Starting from the raw public reads, TCRdb applied fastp trimming at Q25, assembled clones with MiXCR and retained in-frame beta chains. Rows with a matching CDR3 protein are joined into one entry that keeps the most common DNA and genes. The sample contains roughly 200,000 distinct CDR3 sequences, roughly 94% of them found a single time. The ten largest clones represent roughly 0.12% of the sample. Sample: CD4+ T cells from PBMCs. The receptors originated from a human donor with Susac syndrome.

The genes are TRBV5-1 and TRBJ1-4; 7 positions agree with TRBD1. V dropped 4 bases and J dropped 5; count of bases not matched to a gene: 5. The CDR3 covers 14 residues. CDR1 is SGHRS and CDR2 is YFSETQ in the germline V gene. The CDR3 spells CASSLRDSNEKLFF. CDR3 nucleotide sequence: TGCGCCAGCAGCCTCCGGGACAGCAATGAAAAACTGTTTTTT.

V is TRBV10-2 and J is TRBJ2-1; weak D call: TRBD2 (5 bases). Germline-derived CDR1 and CDR2 are WSHSY and SAAADI. The CDR3 runs 16 residues. V was cut by 4 bases and J by 6 bases, with 19 bases left in between. The CDR3 region is CASSAPDYLPLNEQFF. Here the CDR3 DNA reads TGCGCCAGCAGTGCCCCCGACTACCTTCCTCTCAATGAGCAGTTCTTC.

The gene calls are TRBV3-1 and TRBJ2-5; D not resolved. Germline CDR1 reads LGHDT; CDR2 reads YNNKEL (reference sequence). The CDR3 runs to 16 residues. Trimming removed 1 base at V and 1 base at J, with 13 bases between. CDR3 bases: TGTGCCAGCAGCCAAGCACGGGCCGTAAGCCAAGAGACCCAGTACTTC. This encodes CASSQARAVSQETQYF.

The chain recombines TRBV4-2 with TRBJ1-1; D remains ambiguous. This CDR3 comprises 15 residues. V was pared by 1 base and J by 6 bases, with 15 bases between. The germline gives CDR1 LGHNA, CDR2 YNFKEQ. CDR3 coding DNA: TGTGCCAGCAGCCAAGTAGGAGGTGGTATCGCTGAAGCTTTCTTT. Protein product: CASSQVGGGIAEAFF.

The chain uses TRBV3-1 and TRBJ2-5; the match to TRBD1 covers 8 bases. The junction had 4 bases not matched to a gene; V was cut back by 8 bases and J by 5 bases. The CDR3 has 12 residues. Germline CDR1 LGHDT, CDR2 YNNKEL (reference sequence). DNA for the CDR3: TGTGCCAGCGGACAGGGTCGGGAGACCCAGTACTTC. This codes for CASGQGRETQYF.

V and J are TRBV20-1 and TRBJ2-7; D may correspond to TRBD1 or TRBD2 (5 bases each). From germline, CDR1 is DFQATT and CDR2 SNEGSKA (reference sequence). Trimming shortened V by 1 base and J by 1 base, and 17 bases separated the two germline ends. The length of the CDR3 is 16 residues. CDR3 sequence reads: CSARGGLGARSYEQYF. The CDR3 nucleotides are TGCAGTGCTAGAGGGGGCCTCGGGGCCCGTTCCTACGAGCAGTACTTC.

The CDR3 reads CAWSIRDRGLMGYTF. The DNA of the CDR3 is TGTGCCTGGAGTATCCGGGACAGGGGGCTTATGGGCTACACCTTC. This chain links TRBV30 with TRBJ1-2; 12 bases line up with TRBD1. V lost 2 bases, J lost 8 bases, and 9 bases stayed unmatched. The CDR3 covers 15 residues. From germline, CDR1 is GTSNPN and CDR2 SVGIG (reference sequence).

This chain joins TRBV5-1 and TRBJ2-7, with D perhaps assigned TRBD1 or TRBD2 (6 bases each). Germline loops: CDR1 SGHRS, CDR2 YFSETQ. The CDR3 is made up of 15 amino acids. V lost 4 bases and J 2 bases, leaving 16 bases between the germline ends. The CDR3 bases are TGCGCCAGCAGCGACAAGTCGGGGGCGGCCTACGAGCAGTACTTC. This translates into CASSDKSGAAYEQYF.

The rearrangement uses TRBV9 and TRBJ2-2; D unclear. The CDR3 runs 14 residues. Looked up from germline, CDR1 is SGDLS and CDR2 is YYNGEE. V dropped 0 bases and J dropped 2 bases, with 5 bases sitting between them. This chain's CDR3 is CASSVGINTGELFF. The CDR3, as DNA: TGTGCCAGCAGCGTAGGGATCAACACCGGGGAGCTGTTTTTT. The whole variable domain, filled in from reference TRBV9 and TRBJ2-2, reads DSGVTQTPKHLITATGQRVTLRCSPRSGDLSVYWYQQSLDQGLQFLIQYYNGEERAKGNILERFSAQQFPDLHSELNLSSLELGDSALYFCASSVGINTGELFFGEGSRLTVL.

The chain recombines TRBV27 with TRBJ1-1; TRBD1 is a possible D gene (5 bases). V was clipped by 8 bases and J by 7 bases, with 17 bases between them. In germline, CDR1 is MNHEY, CDR2 SMNVEV (reference sequence). CDR3 length equals 13 residues. The CDR3 sequence is CASAMRGGGEAFF. The CDR3 region has the DNA TGTGCCAGCGCAATGAGGGGCGGAGGTGAAGCTTTCTTT.

The chain joins TRBV20-1 to TRBJ2-7; D is undetermined. The V gene lost 0 bases and the J gene lost 5 bases, with 11 bases spanning the gap. Germline values: CDR1 DFQATT, CDR2 SNEGSKA (reference sequence). This CDR3 is 13 amino acids long. The CDR3 loop reads CSARDPHAHEQYF. The DNA of the CDR3 is TGCAGTGCTAGAGATCCCCACGCCCACGAGCAGTACTTC.

The rearrangement joins TRBV15 to TRBJ2-5; TRBD1 agrees at 7 bases. The length of the CDR3 is 16 residues. V lost 4 bases, J lost 4 bases, and 12 bases stayed unmatched. Germline V lookup: CDR1 LNHNV, CDR2 YYDKDF (reference sequence). CDR3 nucleotides: TGTGCCACCAGCACCCTGCTCCAGACAGGGATAGAGACCCAGTACTTC. Its translation: CATSTLLQTGIETQYF.

V usage is TRBV5-1 and J usage is TRBJ1-1; 7 bases are a match to TRBD1. The CDR3 has 14 residues. Germline V gene data show CDR1 as SGHRS and CDR2 as YFSETQ. J lost 2 bases, V lost 4 bases, and 5 bases had no gene match. CDR3 sequence reads: CASSMGQPNTEAFF. CDR3 nucleotide sequence: TGCGCCAGCAGCATGGGACAGCCTAACACTGAAGCTTTCTTT.

This chain uses TRBV30 with TRBJ1-5, with 7 bases matching TRBD1. In germline, CDR1 is GTSNPN, CDR2 SVGIG (reference sequence). The V and J ends lost 4 bases and 2 bases, in that order; junction bases with no gene match: 2. The CDR3 runs to 13 residues. CDR3 amino acids: CAWNTGGNQPQHF. CDR3 nucleotide sequence: TGTGCCTGGAATACAGGGGGCAATCAGCCCCAGCATTTT.

This chain links TRBV5-1 with TRBJ1-4; D uncertain. Trimming left V 3 bases short and J 5 bases short, with 5 bases between. CDR1 and CDR2 (germline): SGHRS, YFSETQ. CDR3 length: 12 residues. CDR3: CASSSNNEKLFF. Here the CDR3 DNA reads TGCGCCAGCAGCTCCAACAATGAAAAACTGTTTTTT.

The chain combines TRBV20-1 with TRBJ1-5; D may be TRBD1 (5 bases). Germline V lookup: CDR1 DFQATT, CDR2 SNEGSKA (reference sequence). Trimming left V 6 bases short and J 7 bases short, with 19 bases between. The CDR3 runs to 14 residues. The CDR3 loop reads CSAPLSGGEQPQHF. CDR3 DNA: TGCAGTGCCCCACTAAGCGGGGGAGAGCAGCCCCAGCATTTT.